Below, 10 T cell receptor beta chains from the same sample are listed, as sequenced in a study of cytomegalovirus exposure and HLA in healthy donors. Only in-frame clones appear in the TCRdb table, and some are missing; sequencing was by immunoSEQ multiplex PCR. The sample gives some 140,000 clones, about 86% of which show up once; approximately 3% is in the top ten. Input material: PBMCs. The origin of the receptors is a man aged 18-30 years in good health and CMV-seronegative.

This clone was seen just once. The chain joins TRBV10-3 to TRBJ1-1; TRBD1 agrees at 10 bases. V lost 5 bases and J lost 7; bases outside the gene matches: 4. Germline V gene sequence: CDR1 ENHRY, CDR2 SYGVKD. The CDR3 length is 13 residues. CDR3 bases: TGTGCCATCAGTCGAGGACAGGGGGATGAAGCTTTCTTT. Amino acids: CAISRGQGDEAFF.

The chain employs TRBV10-3 and TRBJ2-5, with 7 bases that match TRBD1. The CDR3 is 14 residues long. V trimming: 4 bases; J trimming: 2 bases; junction bases outside the gene matches: 4. Germline V gene lookup returns CDR1 ENHRY and CDR2 SYGVKD. CDR3 sequence: CAISGGTEQETQYF. In DNA, the CDR3 is TGTGCCATCAGTGGGGGGACAGAGCAAGAGACCCAGTACTTC.

V is TRBV11-2 and J is TRBJ1-4, with 9 positions matching TRBD1. The length of the CDR3 is 16 residues. Germline CDR1 is SGHAT and CDR2 is FQNNGV. V gave up 1 base and J gave up 6 bases; unmatched junction bases: 6. The CDR3: CASSLGTGVVDEKLFF. CDR3 bases: TGTGCCAGCAGCTTAGGGACAGGGGTCGTTGATGAAAAACTGTTTTTT. The complete variable domain, with remaining parts taken from reference TRBV11-2 and TRBJ1-4, reads EAGVAQSPRYKIIEKRQSVAFWCNPISGHATLYWYQQILGQGPKLLIQFQNNGVVDDSQLPKDRFSAERLKGVDSTLKIQPAKLEDSAVYLCASSLGTGVVDEKLFFGSGTQLSVL.

This clone was detected many times. The genes are TRBV4-1 and TRBJ2-7; the D gene is possibly TRBD2 (5 bases). The CDR3 runs 13 residues. Germline CDR1 reads MGHRA; CDR2 reads YSYEKL. V lost 4 bases and J 3 bases, leaving 10 bases between the germline ends. The CDR3 DNA reads TGCGCCAGCAGCCTAGAACGGGACTACGAGCAGTACTTC. Amino acids: CASSLERDYEQYF.

This chain links TRBV7-2 with TRBJ2-1; tentative D call: TRBD2 (6 bases). CDR1 SGHTA and CDR2 FQGNSA come from the germline V gene. Trimming removed 7 bases at V and 9 bases at J, with 19 bases between. This CDR3 contains 14 residues. This CDR3 is CASNLYGGETEQFF. The DNA for the CDR3 is TGTGCCAGCAACCTCTACGGGGGAGAGACTGAGCAGTTCTTC.

The chain combines TRBV15 with TRBJ2-5; TRBD2 is a possible D gene (5 bases). CDR1 and CDR2 from the germline V gene are LNHNV and YYDKDF (reference sequence). V lost 4 bases, J lost 5 bases, and 14 bases lay in between. This CDR3 spans 14 amino acids. As DNA, the CDR3 is TGTGCCACCAGCACCCGGCAGGAGGAGGAGACCCAGTACTTC. Translating gives CATSTRQEEETQYF. The whole variable domain, filled in from reference TRBV15 and TRBJ2-5, reads DAMVIQNPRYQVTQFGKPVTLSCSQTLNHNVMYWYQQKSSQAPKLLFHYYDKDFNNEADTPDNFQSRRPNTSFCFLDIRSPGLGDTAMYLCATSTRQEEETQYFGPGTRLLVL.

The J gene is TRBJ2-5, the V gene TRBV5-1, with D possibly matching TRBD2 (5 bases). This CDR3 has 14 residues. Trimming stripped 3 bases from V and 2 bases from J, with 11 bases between. Per germline, CDR1 SGHRS and CDR2 YFSETQ. Written as DNA, the CDR3 is TGCGCCAGCAGCTCCGGGATGACACAAGAGACCCAGTACTTC. Translated: CASSSGMTQETQYF.

This sequence joins TRBV9 and TRBJ2-1; no clear D gene. The CDR3 loop spans 13 amino acids. CDR1 is SGDLS and CDR2 is YYNGEE in the germline V gene. Trimming stripped 0 bases from V and 4 bases from J, with 5 bases between. CDR3 sequence reads: CASSVASYNEQFF. The DNA for the CDR3 is TGTGCCAGCAGCGTAGCTTCTTACAATGAGCAGTTCTTC.

The chain links TRBV9 to TRBJ2-3; TRBD2 might be the D (5 bases). The V gene's germline CDR1 is SGDLS and CDR2 YYNGEE. Trimming took off 0 bases at V and 5 bases at J, with 16 bases between the two ends. The CDR3 runs 16 residues. The CDR3, as DNA: TGTGCCAGCAGCGTAGGTGGAGGACTGTACCAAGATACGCAGTATTTT. As protein: CASSVGGGLYQDTQYF. The whole variable domain, filled in from reference TRBV9 and TRBJ2-3, reads DSGVTQTPKHLITATGQRVTLRCSPRSGDLSVYWYQQSLDQGLQFLIQYYNGEERAKGNILERFSAQQFPDLHSELNLSSLELGDSALYFCASSVGGGLYQDTQYFGPGTRLTVL.

This clone appeared a single time. The J gene is TRBJ2-7, the V gene TRBV18; TRBD1 is a possible D gene (6 bases). The CDR3 has 16 residues. V was clipped by 2 bases and J by 3 bases, with 17 bases between them. Germline V gene data show CDR1 as KGHSH and CDR2 as LQKENI. Written as DNA, the CDR3 is TGTGCCAGCTCACCAGGTCGGAGAACAGGGAGCTACGAGCAGTACTTC. It is translated as CASSPGRRTGSYEQYF.